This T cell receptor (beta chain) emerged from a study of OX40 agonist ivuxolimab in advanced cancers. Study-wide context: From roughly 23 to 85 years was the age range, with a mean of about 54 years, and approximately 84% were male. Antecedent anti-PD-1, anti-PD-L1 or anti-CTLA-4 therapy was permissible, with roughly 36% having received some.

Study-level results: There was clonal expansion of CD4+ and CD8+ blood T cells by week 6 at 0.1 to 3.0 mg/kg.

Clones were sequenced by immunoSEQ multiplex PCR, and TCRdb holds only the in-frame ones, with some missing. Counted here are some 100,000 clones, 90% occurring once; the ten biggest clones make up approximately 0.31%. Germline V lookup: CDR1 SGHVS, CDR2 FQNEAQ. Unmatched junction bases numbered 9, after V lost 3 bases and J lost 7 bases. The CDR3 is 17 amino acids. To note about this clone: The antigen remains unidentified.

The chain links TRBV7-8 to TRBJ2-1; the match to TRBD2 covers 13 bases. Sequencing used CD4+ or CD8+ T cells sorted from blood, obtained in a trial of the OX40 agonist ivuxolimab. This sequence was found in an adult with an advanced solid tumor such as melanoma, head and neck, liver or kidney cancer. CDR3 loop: CASSFGLAGALGNEQFF. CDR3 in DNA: TGTGCCAGCAGCTTCGGACTAGCGGGAGCCCTGGGGAATGAGCAGTTCTTC.